The clone carrying this T cell receptor beta chain has only one observation. A single base separates this from a much larger clone, so it may be a read error. These data come from a study of T cell repertoires in cytomegalovirus infection. Whole-study context: Indicated by public TCR beta signatures were CMV infection and matching HLA type.

The CDR3 loop spans 17 amino acids. Germline lookup yields CDR1 DFQATT and CDR2 SNEGSKA (reference sequence). V was clipped by 4 bases and J by 6 bases; unmatched bases: 12. Each CDR3 protein is one row after TCRdb ran MiXCR on the reads. The data contain some 300,000 distinct CDR3 sequences, about an eighth of them singletons. This clonotype was sampled from a human donor in good health (CMV status not recorded). Some clones in this sample may be carry-over from other donors' samples. This chain links TRBV20-1 with TRBJ2-1; TRBD2 matches 13 bases. Sequencing was done on a sample of PBMCs. The CDR3 coding sequence is TGCAGTGCTACAGGACTAGCGGGAGTGGTTAATAGCAATGAGCAGTTCTTC. It translates to CSATGLAGVVNSNEQFF.